This T cell receptor (beta chain) emerged from a study of cytomegalovirus exposure and HLA in healthy donors. Comments on this clone: As yet, its antigen is unknown.

Primers for the PCR totalled 60 Vbeta and 13 Jbeta. Clones were sequenced by immunoSEQ multiplex PCR, and TCRdb holds only the in-frame ones, with some missing. The sample lists around 120,000 clones; about 75% were seen once. Findings of the study overall: Sequence variants that were highly shared formed a cluster that was likely a sequencing artifact. Across donors, most TCRs were seen rarely, yet some public ones were widespread. Later analysis suggested most CMV-associated TCR beta chains were HLA-restricted. In a later analysis, at a false discovery rate of 0.05, roughly 17,000 TCR beta sequences matched HLA alleles.

The sequence came from a man aged 55 to 69 in good health and CMV-seropositive. Sequencing used PBMCs.

The CDR3 region is CASNRERGNEQFF. As DNA, the CDR3 is TGTGCCAGCAACCGAGAGCGGGGCAATGAGCAGTTCTTC. The J gene is TRBJ2-1, the V gene TRBV2; 7 bases fit TRBD2. CDR1 SNHLY and CDR2 FYNNEI come from the germline V gene. V was clipped by 7 bases and J by 6 bases; unmatched bases: 6. CDR3 length equals 13 residues.